The TCR beta chain described here comes from a study of T cell responses to AZD1222 COVID-19 vaccine. Study results and limitations: The donor cohort was predominantly white British with a female majority, and clonal diversity may have been underestimated. Only a handful of AZD1222 recipients, more than 5 in all, had baseline seropositivity. Sampling that yielded the repertoires occurred only after the peak T cell response.

Germline V gene sequence: CDR1 SGHTA, CDR2 FQGNSA. This CDR3 is built from 15 residues. The V and J ends lost 5 bases and 8 bases, in that order; junction bases with no gene match: 7. Comments on this clone: The antigen remains undetermined.

Profiling relied on immunoSEQ multiplex PCR, and the TCRdb table lists in-frame clones only, not all of them. Among roughly 160,000 clones, approximately 88% were seen once, and the ten largest hold approximately 4.5%. This specimen consisted of peripheral blood, obtained 28 days after the second AZD1222 dose. This sequence was found in an adult who received the AZD1222 COVID-19 vaccine. The rearrangement links TRBV7-2 to TRBJ2-3, with 13 positions matching TRBD2. The CDR3 coding sequence is TGTGCCAGCAGCCCAACTAGCGGGGGGGCCCGTACGCAGTATTTT. It codes for CASSPTSGGARTQYF.